This T cell receptor beta chain was captured in a study of cytomegalovirus exposure and HLA in healthy donors. Study-wide points: The classifier, whose performance was assessed in both the original and validation cohorts, reportedly diagnosed cytomegalovirus status with high specificity and sensitivity.

Germline CDR1 reads SGDLS; CDR2 reads YYNGEE. CDR3 length: 15 amino acids. With 0 bases removed from V and 1 base from J, the gap between germline ends came to 10 bases. This clone was counted a few times. Its antigen is still unknown. 60 Vbeta and 13 Jbeta primers were used in PCR. The table came from immunoSEQ multiplex PCR; TCRdb's copy has only in-frame clones and leaves some out. Of around 40,000 clones in the sample, over 65% were seen once. Sequencing used PBMCs. The sequence derives from a middle-aged man in good health and CMV-seropositive. The chain recombines TRBV9 with TRBJ1-2; D perhaps matches TRBD1 (5 bases). CDR3 in DNA: TGTGCCAGCAGCGTAGAGGAAAGGGGTAACTATGGCTACACCTTC. As protein: CASSVEERGNYGYTF.